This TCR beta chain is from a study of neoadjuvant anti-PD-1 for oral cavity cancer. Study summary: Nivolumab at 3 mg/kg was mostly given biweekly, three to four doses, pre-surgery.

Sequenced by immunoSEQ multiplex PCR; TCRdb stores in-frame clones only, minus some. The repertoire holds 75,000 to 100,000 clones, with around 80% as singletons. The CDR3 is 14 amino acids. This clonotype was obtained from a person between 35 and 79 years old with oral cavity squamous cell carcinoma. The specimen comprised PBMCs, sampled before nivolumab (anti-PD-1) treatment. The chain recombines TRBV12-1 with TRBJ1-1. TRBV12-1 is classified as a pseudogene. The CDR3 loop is CASSFPTNHTEAFF. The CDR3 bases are TGTGCCAGCAGCTTTCCAACGAACCACACTGAAGCTTTCTTT.